This T cell receptor (beta chain) was obtained from a study of response to subunit inactivated influenza vaccine. Using its own MiXCR run on the RT-PCR reads, TCRdb lists one record per CDR3 protein. The sample lists 530,000 or so distinct CDR3 sequences, around 11% occurring once. Germline CDR1 SGHRS, CDR2 YFSETQ. This CDR3 has 15 amino acids. The ends were cut back, 2 bases at V and 1 base at J, with 10 bases in the middle. The source was PBMCs from blood, collected on the day of vaccination. This clonotype was obtained from a man aged 45-60 years who received an inactivated influenza vaccine. The chain uses TRBV5-1 and TRBJ1-3, with unresolved D. In DNA form, the CDR3 reads TGCGCCAGCAGCTTTGGACGCGATTCTGGAAACACCATATATTTT. Amino acids: CASSFGRDSGNTIYF. Complete variable domain (other parts from reference TRBV5-1 and TRBJ1-3): KAGVTQTPRYLIKTRGQQVTLSCSPISGHRSVSWYQQTPGQGLQFLFEYFSETQRNKGNFPGRFSGRQFSNSRSEMNVSTLELGDSALYLCASSFGRDSGNTIYFGEGSWLTVV.